The T cell receptor (beta chain) under discussion was sequenced for a study of cytomegalovirus exposure and HLA in healthy donors. Study-level results: That first-cohort TCR clusters tended to co-occur in the 100 to 150 validation repertoires was found in a later analysis. According to the study, about 180 TCR beta chains were cytomegalovirus-associated. The study found most TCR sequences rare, yet found some public TCRs in many donors. A few chains tied to CMV proved CMV antigen-specific in vitro.

The protocol was immunoSEQ multiplex PCR, while the TCRdb copy is restricted to in-frame clones and leaves out a portion. Of more than 150,000 clones in the sample, 65% to 85% were seen once. The V and J ends lost 5 bases and 7 bases, in that order; junction bases with no gene match: 13. This CDR3 spans 17 amino acids. Germline lookup yields CDR1 PRHDT and CDR2 FYEKMQ (reference sequence). On this clone: Its antigen is currently unknown.

The source material was PBMCs. This sequence joins TRBV13 and TRBJ2-4; 11 nucleotides match TRBD2. The origin of this receptor is a young woman in good health and CMV-seropositive. CDR3: CASSPGTSGEVGNIQYF. The CDR3 DNA reads TGTGCCAGCAGCCCCGGGACTAGCGGTGAAGTGGGGAACATTCAGTACTTC.